A single sample is the source of the 22 T cell receptor beta chains below, sequenced in a study of blood T cell repertoires in COVID-19. TCRdb keeps only in-frame clones here, not all; method: immunoSEQ multiplex PCR. The sample yields about 300,000 clones, nearly 90% seen once. Sequencing was done on a sample of PBMCs or T cells enriched from blood (not recorded which). The receptor source for this set is a woman between 50 and 59 years old who had been exposed to COVID-19.

Details on this clone: In the same sample, other DNA sequences code for this CDR3. In DNA form, the CDR3 reads TGTGCCAGCAGCGTAGGCCTAGGGGGATCCAATGAGCAGTTCTTC. Translated: CASSVGLGGSNEQFF. This chain links TRBV9 with TRBJ2-1, with a possible D match to TRBD1 (6 bases). The CDR3 totals 15 residues. V shed 0 bases and J shed 6 bases, with 13 bases lying between them. Germline V CDR1 and CDR2: SGDLS, YYNGEE.

The sample holds one count of this clone. The J gene is TRBJ1-1, the V gene TRBV5-6, with 9 bases identical to TRBD1. This CDR3 has 16 residues. After removal of 4 bases from V and 3 bases from J, the junction contained 10 bases not matched to a gene. The germline V gene encodes CDR1 SGHDT and CDR2 YYEEEE. The CDR3 coding sequence is TGTGCCAGCAGCATACAGGGGGCGGTGAGTGACACTGAAGCTTTCTTT. Translation gives CASSIQGAVSDTEAFF.

Note on this clone: This same CDR3 is encoded by further DNA sequences in the sample. The chain recombines TRBV4-2 with TRBJ2-7; 9 bases agree with TRBD1. CDR1 and CDR2 from the germline V gene are LGHNA and YNFKEQ. The CDR3 sequence is 14 residues long. Trimming removed 3 bases from V and 1 base from J; junction bases left unmatched: 1. CDR3: CASSQTGGSYEQYF. The CDR3 coding sequence is TGTGCCAGCAGCCAGACAGGGGGATCCTACGAGCAGTACTTC.

This clone occurred once. The chain recombines TRBV20-1 with TRBJ2-1; 8 positions agree with TRBD2. The CDR3 is 13 amino acids. Germline CDR1 is DFQATT and CDR2 is SNEGSKA (reference sequence). J gave up 5 bases and V 3 bases, and 3 bases lay outside the gene matches. CDR3 DNA: TGCAGTGCTAGTCAAGCGGGGGACAATGAGCAGTTCTTC. Translation gives CSASQAGDNEQFF.

This chain connects TRBV30 to TRBJ1-2; 7 nucleotides line up with TRBD1. J was trimmed by 4 bases and V by 3 bases; bases with no gene match: 11. Germline V gene sequence: CDR1 GTSNPN, CDR2 SVGIG (reference sequence). CDR3 size: 15 residues. CDR3 protein: CAWRPNNRGGYGYTF. The CDR3 DNA follows: TGTGCCTGGAGGCCCAATAACAGGGGAGGCTATGGCTACACCTTC.

The rearrangement links TRBV19 to TRBJ1-5; TRBD1 matches at 8 bases. Germline values: CDR1 LNHDA, CDR2 SQIVND (reference sequence). There are 15 residues in the CDR3. V shed 7 bases and J 4 bases; nucleotides not matched to a gene: 9. This chain's CDR3 is CASKAGQVLNQPQHF. The CDR3 nucleotides are TGTGCCAGTAAGGCGGGACAGGTCTTAAATCAGCCCCAGCATTTT.

The rearrangement uses TRBV7-8 and TRBJ1-6; 7 bases match TRBD1. Germline trimming cut 2 bases from V and 13 bases from J; bases unmatched to any gene: 11. This CDR3 spans 15 amino acids. Germline CDR1 reads SGHVS; CDR2 reads FQNEAQ. The CDR3: CASSLPTGTASPLHF. CDR3 coding DNA: TGTGCCAGCAGCTTACCGACAGGGACTGCTTCCCCCCTCCACTTT. Variable domain in full (rest from reference TRBV7-8 and TRBJ1-6): GAGVSQSPRYKVAKRGQDVALRCDPISGHVSLFWYQQALGQGPEFLTYFQNEAQLDKSGLPSDRFFAERPEGSVSTLKIQRTQQEDSAVYLCASSLPTGTASPLHFGNGTRLTVT.

The chain has TRBV6-5 and TRBJ1-1, with 7 nucleotides matching TRBD1. CDR3 length: 13 amino acids. V shed 7 bases, J shed 4 bases, and the junction held 6 bases outside the gene matches. Looked up from germline, CDR1 is MNHEY and CDR2 is SVGAGI. In DNA, the CDR3 is TGTGCCAGCAAGGGGGCGAGGAGCACTGAAGCTTTCTTT. It codes for CASKGARSTEAFF.

CDR3 coding DNA: TGTGCCAGCAGTTTAATAAACTATGGCTACACCTTC. This codes for CASSLINYGYTF. The chain joins TRBV28 to TRBJ1-2; D not resolved. Germline V CDR1 and CDR2: MDHEN, SYDVKM. Trimming cost V 2 bases and J 2 bases, with 3 bases left between them. The CDR3 extends over 12 amino acids.

The V and J genes are TRBV28 and TRBJ2-1, with 9 nucleotides matching TRBD2. The CDR3 covers 17 residues. V dropped 4 bases and J dropped 4; count of bases not matched to a gene: 11. Germline V gene sequence: CDR1 MDHEN, CDR2 SYDVKM. The CDR3 protein is CASSSPSGAGGYNEQFF. The CDR3 bases are TGTGCCAGCAGTTCCCCCTCGGGAGCGGGGGGTTACAATGAGCAGTTCTTC.

This chain joins TRBV4-1 and TRBJ2-7; D unclear. The CDR3 consists of 13 residues. Germline V gene data show CDR1 as MGHRA and CDR2 as YSYEKL. Trimming stripped 1 base from V and 4 bases from J, with 8 bases between. The CDR3 spells CASSQGHLYEQYF. CDR3 in DNA: TGCGCCAGCAGCCAAGGACACCTATACGAGCAGTACTTC.

The chain uses TRBV19 and TRBJ2-2, with 10 bases fitting TRBD2. The CDR3 has 16 amino acids. Germline loops: CDR1 LNHDA, CDR2 SQIVND (reference sequence). J was trimmed by 5 bases and V by 4 bases; bases with no gene match: 7. The CDR3 DNA follows: TGTGCCAGTAGTAGAACCGGGACTAGCGTTACCGGGGAGCTGTTTTTT. This gives the protein CASSRTGTSVTGELFF.

The CDR3 loop is CASSDRAWTGLSYEQYF. The CDR3 nucleotides read TGTGCCAGCAGTGATCGGGCTTGGACAGGGCTCTCCTACGAGCAGTACTTC. This rearrangement joins TRBV2 to TRBJ2-7, with 8 bases fitting TRBD1. This CDR3 spans 17 amino acids. The J segment lost 0 bases and the V segment lost 3 bases, leaving 10 bases of the junction unmatched. Germline V gives CDR1 SNHLY, CDR2 FYNNEI.

As for this clone: Mismatch with germline at one junction end may stem from a read error. Other DNA sequences from this sample encode an identical CDR3 as well. This chain joins TRBV18 and TRBJ1-5, with 9 bases identical to TRBD1. CDR1 and CDR2 from the germline V gene are KGHSH and LQKENI. This CDR3 region has 16 residues. The CDR3 is CASSPGTGISNQPQHF. DNA of the CDR3: TGTGCCAGCTCACCAGGGACAGGGATAAGCAATCAACCCCAGCATTTT.

The CDR3 region is CASSLAGQGYNEQFF. The CDR3 region has the DNA TGTGCCAGCAGCTTAGCGGGGCAGGGCTACAATGAGCAGTTCTTC. The gene calls are TRBV7-2 and TRBJ2-1; the D gene is possibly TRBD1 (5 bases). The V end was cut by 0 bases, the J end by 3 bases, with 9 bases between. The CDR3 contains 15 residues. Germline values: CDR1 SGHTA, CDR2 FQGNSA.

The rearrangement joins TRBV7-2 to TRBJ1-2, with TRBD1 matching over 10 bases. The germline V gene has CDR1 SGHTA and CDR2 FQGNSA. This CDR3 contains 14 residues. The V gene end was trimmed by 7 bases and the J gene end by 4 bases; junction bases not matched to a gene: 6. CDR3 sequence reads: CASNRQGAGYGYTF. CDR3 coding DNA: TGTGCCAGCAATAGACAGGGGGCGGGCTATGGCTACACCTTC.

The chain is built from TRBV4-1 and TRBJ2-7; possibly TRBD2 for D (6 bases). This CDR3 is 15 amino acids long. V was cut by 2 bases and J by 2 bases, with 13 bases left in between. Germline values: CDR1 MGHRA, CDR2 YSYEKL. The CDR3 is CASSQLGGATYEQYF. DNA for the CDR3: TGCGCCAGCAGCCAACTGGGAGGCGCAACCTACGAGCAGTACTTC.

The rearrangement uses TRBV5-1 and TRBJ1-5; tentatively, D is TRBD1 (5 bases). Deletions cut 0 bases from V and 3 bases from J, with 10 bases between. CDR3 length: 15 residues. Germline-derived CDR1 and CDR2 are SGHRS and YFSETQ. CDR3 sequence (DNA): TGCGCCAGCAGCTTGGCTGGGGGGAACAATCAGCCCCAGCATTTT. Translated, it gives CASSLAGGNNQPQHF. Together with reference TRBV5-1 and TRBJ1-5, the CDR3 gives the full variable domain: KAGVTQTPRYLIKTRGQQVTLSCSPISGHRSVSWYQQTPGQGLQFLFEYFSETQRNKGNFPGRFSGRQFSNSRSEMNVSTLELGDSALYLCASSLAGGNNQPQHFGDGTRLSIL.

The rearrangement joins TRBV25-1 to TRBJ1-4, with a weak D call TRBD1 (5 bases). Germline V gene lookup returns CDR1 MGHDK and CDR2 SYGVNS. The CDR3 contains 16 residues. Trimming shortened V by 2 bases and J by 8 bases, and 18 bases separated the two germline ends. The CDR3 region is CASSEGRRGNSEKLFF. As DNA, the CDR3 is TGTGCCAGCAGTGAAGGGCGTAGGGGTAATAGCGAAAAACTGTTTTTT.

The chain uses TRBV2 and TRBJ1-2; 9 bases match TRBD1. V lost 6 bases, J lost 5 bases, and 4 bases stayed unmatched. The CDR3 length is 13 residues. Germline V gene lookup returns CDR1 SNHLY and CDR2 FYNNEI. The CDR3 bases are TGTGCCAGCAGGGGACAGGGTGTATATGGCTACACCTTC. Translated, it gives CASRGQGVYGYTF.

The chain recombines TRBV27 with TRBJ2-7; D gene unclear. The V and J ends lost 5 bases and 0 bases respectively, with 11 bases between them. There are 14 residues in the CDR3. The V gene's germline CDR1 is MNHEY and CDR2 SMNVEV (reference sequence). The CDR3 DNA reads TGTGCCAGCAGTGGTCGGCGGTCCTCCTACGAGCAGTACTTC. This gives the protein CASSGRRSSYEQYF.

The J gene is TRBJ1-1, the V gene TRBV10-3; D unclear. Germline V CDR1 and CDR2: ENHRY, SYGVKD. CDR3 length equals 14 residues. The V end lost 7 bases, the J end lost 5 bases, and 17 bases lay between the germline ends. The CDR3 region has the DNA TGTGCCATCACCCCTGAAACGGGAGGGACTGAAGCTTTCTTT. Amino acid sequence: CAITPETGGTEAFF.